These 16 T cell receptor beta chains share one sample of origin, sequenced in a study of CD8+CD57+ T cells in acquired aplastic anemia. CDR3 and TCR beta VDJ profiling relied on a genomic DNA template. TCRdb re-called the reads with MiXCR, one entry per CDR3 protein. The sample has tens of thousands of distinct CDR3 sequences; 40% to 50% are singletons. Sequencing was done on a sample of sorted CD4+, CD8+, or CD8+CD57+ T cells (not recorded which) from PBMCs. Receptors were obtained from a human donor in good health, serving as a control.

Of note for this clonotype: This CDR3 is missing its conserved last phenylalanine or tryptophan, likely due to a read error. The limits of the CDR3 on the DNA are not certain, so only TCRdb's listed CDR3 is given. The rearrangement links TRBV6-4 to TRBJ1-6. The germline gives CDR1 MRHNA, CDR2 SNTAGT. With termini counted, the CDR3 has 9 amino acids. CDR3: CASSDSISQ.

Ten or more counts support this clonotype. The V and J genes are TRBV9 and TRBJ1-2, with D maybe TRBD1 (5 bases). This CDR3 contains 16 residues. Trimming took off 3 bases at V and 0 bases at J, with 15 bases between the two ends. Per the germline V gene, CDR1 is SGDLS and CDR2 is YYNGEE. The CDR3 loop reads CASSGVGGKANYGYTF. CDR3 bases: TGTGCCAGCAGCGGCGTGGGGGGGAAAGCTAACTATGGCTACACCTTC.

The chain combines TRBV10-2 with TRBJ2-5; 9 bases map to TRBD1. Germline CDR1 reads WSHSY; CDR2 reads SAAADI. The CDR3 sequence is 14 residues long. V was clipped by 5 bases and J by 7 bases; unmatched bases: 8. The CDR3 loop is CASSSGGTGRTQYF. In DNA, the CDR3 is TGCGCCAGCAGTAGCGGAGGGACAGGGAGGACCCAGTACTTC.

This clonotype was seen a handful of times. The V and J genes are TRBV6-4 and TRBJ2-7, with TRBD1 matching 8 bases. The CDR3 loop spans 15 amino acids. Germline V lookup: CDR1 MRHNA, CDR2 SNTAGT. V trimming: 0 bases; J trimming: 5 bases; junction bases outside the gene matches: 6. The DNA of the CDR3 is TGTGCCAGCAGTGACTCGTCAGGGGGCATCGACGAGCAGTACTTC. Translating gives CASSDSSGGIDEQYF.

This clonotype was seen a single time. The V call is TRBV24-1, the J call TRBJ2-1; 11 nucleotides match TRBD1. This CDR3 has 15 residues. CDR1 and CDR2 from the germline V gene are KGHDR and SFDVKD. J lost 8 bases, V lost 5 bases, and 7 bases had no gene match. Here the CDR3 reads CATSGTGGAGDEQFF. In DNA form, the CDR3 reads TGTGCCACCAGTGGGACAGGGGGCGCTGGGGATGAGCAGTTCTTC.

In this sample, this clonotype turned up many times. The genes are TRBV9 and TRBJ2-1; D might be TRBD2 (8 bases). Germline V lookup: CDR1 SGDLS, CDR2 YYNGEE. The CDR3 is 13 amino acids. The germline V and J ends were trimmed by 7 bases and 10 bases, with 18 bases remaining between them. CDR3 amino acids: CASAGGGGGEQFF. The CDR3 bases are TGTGCCAGCGCCGGAGGGGGCGGGGGGGAGCAGTTCTTC.

Comments on this clonotype: This may arise from a read error, as a much more abundant clone is one base away. This chain connects TRBV7-6 to TRBJ2-1; 8 nucleotides line up with TRBD1. This CDR3 has 16 amino acids. The V gene's germline CDR1 is SGHVS and CDR2 FNYEAQ. The CDR3 protein is CASSAYPGTGYNEQLF. The CDR3 DNA follows: TGTGCCAGCAGCGCCTACCCCGGGACAGGCTACAATGAGCAGCTCTTC.

The chain combines TRBV2 with TRBJ2-7; 8 bases agree with TRBD2. The CDR3 consists of 15 residues. The junction had 12 bases not matched to a gene; V was cut back by 5 bases and J by 6 bases. Per the germline V gene, CDR1 is SNHLY and CDR2 is FYNNEI. CDR3 DNA: TGTGCCAGCAGTACTAGCGGACCGAGAGCAGGCGAGCAGTACTTC. Its protein is CASSTSGPRAGEQYF.

This clonotype was counted at least ten times. CDR3 DNA sequence: TGTGCCAGCAGCCCTAGACTAGCCGGAGATACGCAGTATTTT. Translation: CASSPRLAGDTQYF. The chain links TRBV9 to TRBJ2-3; the match to TRBD2 covers 7 bases. The CDR3 extends over 14 amino acids. Germline loops: CDR1 SGDLS, CDR2 YYNGEE. The junction had 7 bases not matched to a gene; V was cut back by 4 bases and J by 5 bases.

This clonotype was picked up many times. V usage is TRBV19 and J usage is TRBJ1-5, with 11 bases fitting TRBD1. The CDR3 spans 18 residues. V was pared by 6 bases and J by 2 bases, with 12 bases of the junction left unmatched. Germline V gives CDR1 LNHDA, CDR2 SQIVND (reference sequence). The CDR3 here is CASSRDRGNSVGNQPQHF. DNA of the CDR3: TGTGCCAGTAGCCGGGACAGGGGGAATTCGGTTGGCAATCAGCCCCAGCATTTT.

Comments on this clonotype: Given a much more abundant clone one base away, this may be a read error. This CDR3 fails to terminate in the conserved phenylalanine or tryptophan, so it likely reflects a read error. This chain joins TRBV20-1 and TRBJ1-3, with D tentatively TRBD1 (6 bases). Trimming cost V 1 base and J 4 bases, with 14 bases left between them. Germline CDR1 reads DFQATT; CDR2 reads SNEGSKA (reference sequence). The CDR3 length is 15 residues. The CDR3 loop reads CSARVGRGLGNTIYL. CDR3 nucleotides: TGCAGTGCTAGAGTCGGCAGGGGCCTGGGAAACACCATATATCTT.

The V and J genes are TRBV24-1 and TRBJ2-3; no definite D call. The CDR3 length is 16 residues. Germline CDR1 is KGHDR and CDR2 is SFDVKD. The V end was cut by 1 base, the J end by 0 bases, with 10 bases between. The CDR3, as DNA: TGTGCCACCAGTGATTTAGGCGGCAGAAGCACAGATACGCAGTATTTT. This gives the protein CATSDLGGRSTDTQYF.

This clonotype was counted many times. J is TRBJ2-7 and V is TRBV6-1; D gene uncertain. The CDR3 has 14 amino acids. V gave up 2 bases and J gave up 3 bases, with 11 bases separating them. Germline CDR1 MNHNS, CDR2 SASEGT. CDR3 amino acids: CASSESGEVYEQYF. The CDR3 coding sequence is TGTGCCAGCAGTGAATCAGGAGAGGTCTACGAGCAGTACTTC.

As concerns this clonotype: The junction departs from germline at one end; a sequencing error may be responsible. The J gene is TRBJ1-3, the V gene TRBV10-1; the D gene is possibly TRBD1 (6 bases). CDR3 size: 15 residues. CDR1 is WNHNN and CDR2 is SYGVQD in the germline V gene (reference sequence). CDR3 region: CASSLGGGLERTIYF. CDR3 bases: TGTGCCAGCAGTTTAGGGGGGGGCTTGGAGCGCACCATATATTTT.

The table lists this clonotype with a few counts. The J gene is TRBJ1-2, the V gene TRBV9; 8 bases line up with TRBD1. J was trimmed by 2 bases and V by 3 bases; bases with no gene match: 6. The germline V gene has CDR1 SGDLS and CDR2 YYNGEE. The CDR3 extends over 15 amino acids. CDR3 in DNA: TGTGCCAGCAGCGGGGCAGGGGGCGAGAACTATGGCTACACCTTC. Residues: CASSGAGGENYGYTF.

This clonotype was detected once. CDR3 coding DNA: TGCGCCAGCAGCTCTAACAGGGTAGAGCAGTACTTC. Protein: CASSSNRVEQYF. The chain joins TRBV5-1 to TRBJ2-7; a weak D match, TRBD1 (6 bases). In germline, CDR1 is SGHRS, CDR2 YFSETQ. The CDR3 has 12 amino acids. Trimming removed 3 bases from V and 7 bases from J, with 11 bases in between.